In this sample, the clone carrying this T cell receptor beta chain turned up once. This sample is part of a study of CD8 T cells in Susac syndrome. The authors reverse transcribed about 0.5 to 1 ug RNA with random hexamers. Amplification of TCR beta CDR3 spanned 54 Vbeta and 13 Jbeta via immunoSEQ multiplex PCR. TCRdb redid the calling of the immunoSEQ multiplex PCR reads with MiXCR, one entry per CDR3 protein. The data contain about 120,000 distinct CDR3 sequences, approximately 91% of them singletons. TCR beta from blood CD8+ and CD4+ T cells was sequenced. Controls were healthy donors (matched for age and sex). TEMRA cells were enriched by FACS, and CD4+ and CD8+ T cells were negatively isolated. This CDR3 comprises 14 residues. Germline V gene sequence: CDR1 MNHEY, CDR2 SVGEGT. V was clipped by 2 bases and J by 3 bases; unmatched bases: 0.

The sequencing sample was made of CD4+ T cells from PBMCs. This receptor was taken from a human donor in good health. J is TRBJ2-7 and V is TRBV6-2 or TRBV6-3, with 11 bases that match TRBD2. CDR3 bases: TGTGCCAGCAGTTACGGGACTAGCGGCTACGAGCAGTACTTC. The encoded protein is CASSYGTSGYEQYF.